This T cell receptor beta chain was profiled in a study of post-analysis software for immune sequencing data. Study summary: Both relapsing-remitting and secondary progressive multiple sclerosis featured among the disease courses, as did progressive-relapsing multiple sclerosis. General observations from the study: TRBV segments more frequent in patients than in controls numbered roughly five and included TRBV5-6, TRBV5-1 and TRBV20-1. Clustering by F measure revealed strong co-clustering among samples prepared together in one batch. Multiple sclerosis was associated with a significant reduction in normalized Chao1 diversity relative to controls.

Built from TCR beta cDNA, the libraries had unique molecular identifiers in them. It was from roughly 1 to 10 million T cells that 500,000 or so cDNA molecules came. TCRdb re-analysed the PCR reads in MiXCR, keeping a single row per CDR3 protein. The profile shows about 540,000 distinct CDR3 sequences, approximately 34% of them singletons. About this clonotype itself: Its antigen is not known.

Unmatched junction bases numbered 6, after V lost 0 bases and J lost 0 bases. The CDR3 contains 18 residues. The germline V gene encodes CDR1 MNHEY and CDR2 SVGAGI. The sequence came from a girl aged 2-17 years with multiple sclerosis. The specimen sequenced was blood. The chain uses TRBV6-5 and TRBJ2-5, with 11 bases aligning to TRBD2. The CDR3 protein is CASSYSKTSGEHQETQYF. CDR3 nucleotides: TGTGCCAGCAGTTACTCGAAGACTAGCGGGGAACACCAAGAGACCCAGTACTTC.